Included here is one TCR beta chain sequence, with context. The sample originates from a study of Ad26.COV2.S vaccination and SARS-CoV-2 variants. At the level of the study: Of the COV1001 trial arms, the Ad26.COV2.S arm included the donor.

The ends were cut back, 7 bases at V and 9 bases at J, with 13 bases in the middle. The CDR3 loop spans 12 amino acids. Per germline, CDR1 MNHEY and CDR2 SVGAGI. Indicated treatment: approximately 18 received Ad26.COV2.S at low or high dose, single or two shots; 5 received placebo; per-sample allocation not given. All samples were drawn on day 63, counting from the first vaccine or placebo injection. Only in-frame clones appear in the TCRdb table, and some are missing; sequencing was by immunoSEQ multiplex PCR. Seen here are around 450,000 clones, 90% observed once, and the top ten hold about 4.1%. The sequenced sample was peripheral blood, obtained in a trial of Ad26.COV2.S vaccine versus placebo. This sequence was found in a person aged 18 to 59 who received the Ad26.COV2.S COVID-19 vaccine or a placebo. The chain joins TRBV6-5 to TRBJ1-5; possibly TRBD1 for D (5 bases). The chain's CDR3 is CASTQGLGPQHF. CDR3 nucleotide sequence: TGTGCCAGCACTCAGGGCCTGGGGCCCCAGCATTTT.